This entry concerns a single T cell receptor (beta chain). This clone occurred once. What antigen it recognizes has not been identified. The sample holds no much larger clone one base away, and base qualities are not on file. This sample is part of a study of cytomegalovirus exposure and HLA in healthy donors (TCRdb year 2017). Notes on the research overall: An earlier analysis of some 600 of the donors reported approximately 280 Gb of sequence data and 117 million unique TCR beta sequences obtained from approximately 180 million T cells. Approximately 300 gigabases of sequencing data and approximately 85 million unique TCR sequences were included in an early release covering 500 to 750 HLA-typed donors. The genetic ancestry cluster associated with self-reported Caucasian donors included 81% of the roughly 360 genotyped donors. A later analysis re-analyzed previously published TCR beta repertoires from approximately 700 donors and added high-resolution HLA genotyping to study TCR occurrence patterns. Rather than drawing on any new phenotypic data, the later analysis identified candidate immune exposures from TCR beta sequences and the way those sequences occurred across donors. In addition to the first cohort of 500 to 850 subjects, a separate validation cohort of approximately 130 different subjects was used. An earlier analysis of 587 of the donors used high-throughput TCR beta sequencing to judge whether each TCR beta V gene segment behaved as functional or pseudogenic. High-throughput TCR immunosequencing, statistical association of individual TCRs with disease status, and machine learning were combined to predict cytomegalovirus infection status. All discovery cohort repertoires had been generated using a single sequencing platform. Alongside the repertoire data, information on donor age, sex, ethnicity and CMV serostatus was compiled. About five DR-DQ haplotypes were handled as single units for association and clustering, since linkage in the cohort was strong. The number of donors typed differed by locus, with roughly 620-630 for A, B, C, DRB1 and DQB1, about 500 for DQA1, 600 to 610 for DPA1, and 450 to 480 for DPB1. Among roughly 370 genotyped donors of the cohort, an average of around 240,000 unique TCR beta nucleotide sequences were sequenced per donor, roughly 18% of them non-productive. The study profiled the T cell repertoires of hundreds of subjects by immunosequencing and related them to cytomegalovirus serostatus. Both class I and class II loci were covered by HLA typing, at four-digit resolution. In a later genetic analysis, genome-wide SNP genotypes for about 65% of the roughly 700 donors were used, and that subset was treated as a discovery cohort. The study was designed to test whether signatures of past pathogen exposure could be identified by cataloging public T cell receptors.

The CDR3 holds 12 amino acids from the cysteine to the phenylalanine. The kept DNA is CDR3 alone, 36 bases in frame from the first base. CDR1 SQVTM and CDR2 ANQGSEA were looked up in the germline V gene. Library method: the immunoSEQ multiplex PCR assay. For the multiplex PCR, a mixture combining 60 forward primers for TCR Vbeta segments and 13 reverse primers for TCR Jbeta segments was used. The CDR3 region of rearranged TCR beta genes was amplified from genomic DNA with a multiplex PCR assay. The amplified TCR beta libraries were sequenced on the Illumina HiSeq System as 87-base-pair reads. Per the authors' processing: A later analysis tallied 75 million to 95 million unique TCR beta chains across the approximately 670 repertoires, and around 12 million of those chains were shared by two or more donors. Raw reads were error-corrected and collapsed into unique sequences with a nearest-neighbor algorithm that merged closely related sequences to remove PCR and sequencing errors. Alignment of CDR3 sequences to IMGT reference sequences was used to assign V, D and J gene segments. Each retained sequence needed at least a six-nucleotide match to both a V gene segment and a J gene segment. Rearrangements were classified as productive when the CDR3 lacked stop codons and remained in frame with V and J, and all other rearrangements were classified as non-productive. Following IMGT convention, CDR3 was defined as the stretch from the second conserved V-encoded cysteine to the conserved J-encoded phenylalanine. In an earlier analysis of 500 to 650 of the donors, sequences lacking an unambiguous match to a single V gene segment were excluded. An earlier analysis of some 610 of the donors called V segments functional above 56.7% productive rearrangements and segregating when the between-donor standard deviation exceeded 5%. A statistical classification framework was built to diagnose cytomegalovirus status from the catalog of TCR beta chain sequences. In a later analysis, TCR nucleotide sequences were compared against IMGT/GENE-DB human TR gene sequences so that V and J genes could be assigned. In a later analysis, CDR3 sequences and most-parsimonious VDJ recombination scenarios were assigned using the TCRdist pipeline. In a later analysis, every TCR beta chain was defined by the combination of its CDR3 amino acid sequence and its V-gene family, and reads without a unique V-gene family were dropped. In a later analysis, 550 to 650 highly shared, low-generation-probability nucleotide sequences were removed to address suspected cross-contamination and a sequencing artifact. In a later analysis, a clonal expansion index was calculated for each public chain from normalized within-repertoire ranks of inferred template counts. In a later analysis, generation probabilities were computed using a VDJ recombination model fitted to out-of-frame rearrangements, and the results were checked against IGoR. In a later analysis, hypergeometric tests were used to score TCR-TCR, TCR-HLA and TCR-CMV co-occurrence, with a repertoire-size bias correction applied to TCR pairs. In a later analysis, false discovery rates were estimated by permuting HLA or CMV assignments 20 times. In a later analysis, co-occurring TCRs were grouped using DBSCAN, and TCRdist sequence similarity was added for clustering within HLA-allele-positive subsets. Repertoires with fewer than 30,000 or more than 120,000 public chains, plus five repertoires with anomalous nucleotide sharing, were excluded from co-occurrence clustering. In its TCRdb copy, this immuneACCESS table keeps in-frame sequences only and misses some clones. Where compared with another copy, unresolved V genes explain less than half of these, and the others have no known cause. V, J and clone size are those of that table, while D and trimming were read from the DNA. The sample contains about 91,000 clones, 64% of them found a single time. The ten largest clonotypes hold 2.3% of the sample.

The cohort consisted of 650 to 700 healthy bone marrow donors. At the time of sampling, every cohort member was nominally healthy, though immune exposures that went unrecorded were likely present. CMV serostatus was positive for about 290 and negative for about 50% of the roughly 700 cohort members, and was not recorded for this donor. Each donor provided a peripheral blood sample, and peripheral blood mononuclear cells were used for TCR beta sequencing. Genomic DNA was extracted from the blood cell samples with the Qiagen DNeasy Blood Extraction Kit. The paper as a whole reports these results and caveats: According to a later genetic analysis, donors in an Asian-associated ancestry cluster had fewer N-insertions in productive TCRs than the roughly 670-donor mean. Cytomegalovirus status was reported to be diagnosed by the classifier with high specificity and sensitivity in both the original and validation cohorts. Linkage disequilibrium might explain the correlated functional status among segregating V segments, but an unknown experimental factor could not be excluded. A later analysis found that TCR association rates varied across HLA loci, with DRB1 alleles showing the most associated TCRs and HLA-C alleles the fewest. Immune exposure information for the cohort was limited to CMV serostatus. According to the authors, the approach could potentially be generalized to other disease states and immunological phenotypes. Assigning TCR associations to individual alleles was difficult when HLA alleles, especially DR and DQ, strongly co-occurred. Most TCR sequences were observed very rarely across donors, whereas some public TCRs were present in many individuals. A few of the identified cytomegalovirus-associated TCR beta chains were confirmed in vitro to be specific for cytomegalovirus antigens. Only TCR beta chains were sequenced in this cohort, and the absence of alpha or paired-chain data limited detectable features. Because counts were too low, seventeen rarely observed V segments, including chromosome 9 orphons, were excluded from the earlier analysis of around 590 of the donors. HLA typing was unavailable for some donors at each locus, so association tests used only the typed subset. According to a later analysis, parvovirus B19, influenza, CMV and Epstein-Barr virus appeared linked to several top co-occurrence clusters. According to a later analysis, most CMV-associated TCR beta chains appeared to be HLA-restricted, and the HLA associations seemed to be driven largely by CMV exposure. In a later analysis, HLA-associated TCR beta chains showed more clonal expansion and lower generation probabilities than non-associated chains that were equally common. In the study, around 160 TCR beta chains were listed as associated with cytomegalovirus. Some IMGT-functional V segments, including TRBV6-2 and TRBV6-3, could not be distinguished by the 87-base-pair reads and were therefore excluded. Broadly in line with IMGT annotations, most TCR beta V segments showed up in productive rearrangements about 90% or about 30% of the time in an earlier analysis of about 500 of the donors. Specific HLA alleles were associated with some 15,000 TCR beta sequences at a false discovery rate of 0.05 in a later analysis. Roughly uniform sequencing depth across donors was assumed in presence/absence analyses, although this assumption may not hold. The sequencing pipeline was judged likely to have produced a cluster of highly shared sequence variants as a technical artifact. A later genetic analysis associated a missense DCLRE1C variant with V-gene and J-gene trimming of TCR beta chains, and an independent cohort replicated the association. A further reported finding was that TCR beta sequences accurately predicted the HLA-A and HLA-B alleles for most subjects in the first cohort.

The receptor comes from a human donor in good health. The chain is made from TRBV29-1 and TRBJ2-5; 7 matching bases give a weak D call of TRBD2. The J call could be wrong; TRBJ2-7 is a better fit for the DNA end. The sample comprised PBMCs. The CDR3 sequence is CSVERGADEQYF. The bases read TGCAGCGTTGAACGGGGGGCGGACGAGCAGTACTTC.